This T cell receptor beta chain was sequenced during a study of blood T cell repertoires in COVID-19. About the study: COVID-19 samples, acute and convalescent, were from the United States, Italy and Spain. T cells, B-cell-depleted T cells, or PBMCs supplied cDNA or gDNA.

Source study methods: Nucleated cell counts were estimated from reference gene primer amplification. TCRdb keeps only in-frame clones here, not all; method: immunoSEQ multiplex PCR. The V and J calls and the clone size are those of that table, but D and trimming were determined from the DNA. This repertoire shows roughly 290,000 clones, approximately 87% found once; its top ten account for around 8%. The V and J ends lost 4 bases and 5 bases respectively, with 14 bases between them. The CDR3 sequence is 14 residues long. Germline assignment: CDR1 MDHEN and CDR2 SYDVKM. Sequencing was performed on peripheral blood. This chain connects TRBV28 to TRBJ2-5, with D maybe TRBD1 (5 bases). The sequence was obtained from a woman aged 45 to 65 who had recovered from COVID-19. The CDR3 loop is CASSSEGVGETQYF. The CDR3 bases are TGTGCCAGCAGTTCCGAAGGGGTTGGGGAGACCCAGTACTTC.